This is a list of T cell receptor beta chains from one sample in a study of blood T cell repertoires in COVID-19. Method: immunoSEQ multiplex PCR; TCRdb's copy keeps in-frame clones and lacks some. This table has a few hundred thousand clones, nearly 90% appearing once. The material sequenced was PBMCs or T cells enriched from blood (not recorded which). These receptors all come from a woman aged 18-29 years who had been exposed to COVID-19. The CDR3 runs from the conserved cysteine through the conserved F or W. D genes are given only for firm matches. Clone size is given for some rows only: seen once, a few or many times, or a class if the clone is expanded.

j_gene: TRBJ2-2
v_gene: TRBV5-6
abundance: .
d_gene: .
CDR3nt: TGTGCCAGCAGCTTTCTAGTCGGGGAGCTGTTTTTT
CDR3aa: CASSFLVGELFF

j_gene: TRBJ1-2
v_gene: TRBV4-1
abundance: .
d_gene: .
CDR3nt: TGCGCCAGCAGCCAAGTGGAAGGAGGCTATGGCTACACCTTC
CDR3aa: CASSQVEGGYGYTF

j_gene: TRBJ2-3
v_gene: TRBV7-9
abundance: .
d_gene: .
CDR3nt: TGTGCCAGCCTTCCCAGTGTATTCGCAGATACGCAGTATTTT
CDR3aa: CASLPSVFADTQYF

j_gene: TRBJ1-3
v_gene: TRBV6-2/TRBV6-3
abundance: few
d_gene: .
CDR3nt: TGTGCCAGCAGTGGGACATCTGGAAACACCATATATTTT
CDR3aa: CASSGTSGNTIYF

j_gene: TRBJ2-3
v_gene: TRBV27
abundance: .
d_gene: TRBD2
CDR3nt: TGTGCCAGCAGTTTATCTCAAGCGGGAGGATTCACGCAGTATTTT
CDR3aa: CASSLSQAGGFTQYF

j_gene: TRBJ1-2
v_gene: TRBV3-1/TRBV3-2
abundance: .
d_gene: .
CDR3nt: TGTGCCAGCAGCCATGACCGGGACACAGCTTTC
CDR3aa: CASSHDRDTAF

j_gene: TRBJ2-1
v_gene: TRBV6-5
abundance: .
d_gene: .
CDR3nt: TGTGCCAGCATGGAGGGAGTGTGGAATGAGCAGTTCTTC
CDR3aa: CASMEGVWNEQFF

j_gene: TRBJ1-2
v_gene: TRBV5-1
abundance: .
d_gene: TRBD1
CDR3nt: TGCGCCAGCAGTCCGGGACAGGGGGCCTATGGCTACACCTTC
CDR3aa: CASSPGQGAYGYTF

j_gene: TRBJ2-7
v_gene: TRBV7-9
abundance: .
d_gene: .
CDR3nt: TGTGCCAGCAGCTTAGAGATCGGGGGGCACGAGCAGTACTTC
CDR3aa: CASSLEIGGHEQYF

j_gene: TRBJ2-2
v_gene: TRBV5-5
abundance: .
d_gene: TRBD2
CDR3nt: TGTGCCAGCAGCCTGGGAGCGGGGGGGCCGATGAACACCGGGGAGCTGTTTTTT
CDR3aa: CASSLGAGGPMNTGELFF

j_gene: TRBJ2-6
v_gene: TRBV2
abundance: .
d_gene: .
CDR3nt: TGTGCCAGCAGTCAACAGGGCGCTGGGGCCAACGTCCTGACTTTC
CDR3aa: CASSQQGAGANVLTF

j_gene: TRBJ1-2
v_gene: TRBV28
abundance: .
d_gene: .
CDR3nt: TGTGCCAGCAGTTTTCGCCCATCGACAGGAGTGTATGGCTACACCTTC
CDR3aa: CASSFRPSTGVYGYTF

j_gene: TRBJ1-2
v_gene: TRBV9
abundance: .
d_gene: TRBD1
CDR3nt: TGTGCCAGCTGGGGACAGGGGTCCCTTTTTGGAGGCTACACCTTC
CDR3aa: CASWGQGSLFGGYTF

j_gene: TRBJ1-4
v_gene: TRBV5-4
abundance: once
d_gene: TRBD1
CDR3nt: TGTGCCAGCAGCTTGGACGGGGACAGGGGGAGCGAAAAACTGTTTTTT
CDR3aa: CASSLDGDRGSEKLFF

j_gene: TRBJ2-2
v_gene: TRBV15
abundance: few
d_gene: .
CDR3nt: TGTGCCACCAGCAGAGCCATAGACTGGGCCGGGGAGCTGTTTTTT
CDR3aa: CATSRAIDWAGELFF

j_gene: TRBJ1-2
v_gene: TRBV2
abundance: .
d_gene: TRBD1
CDR3nt: TGTGCCAGCAGTGAAGAAACAGGGGGCCCGTCTAACTATGGCTACACCTTC
CDR3aa: CASSEETGGPSNYGYTF

j_gene: TRBJ2-7
v_gene: TRBV5-1
abundance: .
d_gene: .
CDR3nt: TGCGCCAGCAGCTTGGACAGGTCCCCCTACGAGCAGTACTTC
CDR3aa: CASSLDRSPYEQYF